This T cell receptor beta chain was sequenced for a study of blood T cells in healthy people across ages. Study conclusions and caveats: Donor CMV status, an unknown factor, possibly confounded changes in expanded clonotypes.

Worth noting for this clonotype: Its target is not known.

Combining a sample-barcoded 5' primer with a J-beta primer mix, a second PCR ran for 7 to 11 cycles. Each TCR beta cDNA got a 12-nucleotide random molecular identifier. A single record per CDR3 protein comes from TCRdb applying MiXCR to the 5' RACE reads. The sample consists of about 1,400,000 distinct CDR3 sequences, roughly 59% of them appearing once. Trimming cost V 0 bases and J 8 bases, with 11 bases left between them. The CDR3 length is 13 residues. Germline assignment: CDR1 MNHEY and CDR2 SVGAGI. This clonotype was obtained from a man aged 18 to 35 in good health. Sequencing was done on a sample of blood. V gene TRBV6-5 combines with J gene TRBJ2-7; the D is unclear. The CDR3 coding sequence is TGTGCCAGCAGTTACTCGAACGGCGGCAAGCAGTACTTC. Amino acids: CASSYSNGGKQYF.